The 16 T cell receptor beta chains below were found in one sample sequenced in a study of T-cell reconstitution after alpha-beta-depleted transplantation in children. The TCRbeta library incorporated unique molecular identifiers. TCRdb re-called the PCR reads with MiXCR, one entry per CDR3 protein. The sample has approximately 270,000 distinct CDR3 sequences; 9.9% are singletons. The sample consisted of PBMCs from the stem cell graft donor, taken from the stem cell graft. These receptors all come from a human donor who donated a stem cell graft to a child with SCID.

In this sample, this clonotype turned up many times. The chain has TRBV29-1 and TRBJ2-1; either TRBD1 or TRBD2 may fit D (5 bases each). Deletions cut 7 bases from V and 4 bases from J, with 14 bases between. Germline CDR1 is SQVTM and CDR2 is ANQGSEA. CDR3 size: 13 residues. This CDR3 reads CSAAGAWYNEQFF. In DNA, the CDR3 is TGCAGCGCCGCCGGGGCGTGGTACAATGAGCAGTTCTTC.

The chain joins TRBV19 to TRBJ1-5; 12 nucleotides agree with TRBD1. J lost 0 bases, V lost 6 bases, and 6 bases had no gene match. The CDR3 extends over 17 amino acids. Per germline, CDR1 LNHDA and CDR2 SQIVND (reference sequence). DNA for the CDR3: TGTGCCAGTAGACGGGACAGGGGGCCGTATAGCAATCAGCCCCAGCATTTT. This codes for CASRRDRGPYSNQPQHF.

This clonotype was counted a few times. The CDR3 bases are TGTGCCAGCAGCTTAGGTGCAGGCGGCTACACCTTC. This codes for CASSLGAGGYTF. The chain is built from TRBV7-2 and TRBJ1-2; D is uncertain. This CDR3 spans 12 amino acids. Per the germline V gene, CDR1 is SGHTA and CDR2 is FQGNSA. Trimming stripped 1 base from V and 8 bases from J, with 8 bases between.

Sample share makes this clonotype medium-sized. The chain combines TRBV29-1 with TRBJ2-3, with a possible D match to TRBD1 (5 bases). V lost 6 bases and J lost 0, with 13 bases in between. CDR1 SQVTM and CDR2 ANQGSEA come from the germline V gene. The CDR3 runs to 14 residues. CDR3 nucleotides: TGCAGCGTCTTGCTGGGGCTGAGCACAGATACGCAGTATTTT. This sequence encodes CSVLLGLSTDTQYF.

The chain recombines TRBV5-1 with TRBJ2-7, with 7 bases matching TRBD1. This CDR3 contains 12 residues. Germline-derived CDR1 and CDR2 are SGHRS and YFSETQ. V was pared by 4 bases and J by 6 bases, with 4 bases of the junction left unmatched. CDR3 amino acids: CASSPGQPEQYF. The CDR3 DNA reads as TGCGCCAGCAGCCCGGGACAGCCCGAGCAGTACTTC.

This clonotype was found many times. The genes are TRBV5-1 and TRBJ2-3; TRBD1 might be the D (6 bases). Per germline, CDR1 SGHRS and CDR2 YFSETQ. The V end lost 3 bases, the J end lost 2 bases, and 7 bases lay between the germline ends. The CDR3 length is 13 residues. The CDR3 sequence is CASSWTATDTQYF. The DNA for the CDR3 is TGCGCCAGCAGCTGGACAGCCACAGATACGCAGTATTTT.

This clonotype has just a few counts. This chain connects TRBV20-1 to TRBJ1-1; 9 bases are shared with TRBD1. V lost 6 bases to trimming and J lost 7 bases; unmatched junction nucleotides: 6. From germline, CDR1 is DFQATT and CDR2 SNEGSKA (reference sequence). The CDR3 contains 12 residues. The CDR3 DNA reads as TGCAGTGCGAAGACAGGGGGTAATGAAGCTTTCTTT. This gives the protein CSAKTGGNEAFF.

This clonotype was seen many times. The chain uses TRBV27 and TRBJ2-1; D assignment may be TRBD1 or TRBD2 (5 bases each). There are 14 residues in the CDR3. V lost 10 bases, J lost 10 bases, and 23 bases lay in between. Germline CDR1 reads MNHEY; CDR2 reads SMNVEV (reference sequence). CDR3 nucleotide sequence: TGTGCCACCGCGCCGGGGACCAGGAAGGAAGAGCAGTTCTTC. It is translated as CATAPGTRKEEQFF.

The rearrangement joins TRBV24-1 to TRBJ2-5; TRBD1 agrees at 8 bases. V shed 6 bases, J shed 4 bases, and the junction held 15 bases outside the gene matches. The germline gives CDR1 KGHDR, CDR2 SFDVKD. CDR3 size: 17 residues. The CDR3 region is CATSYQEAGQGRETQYF. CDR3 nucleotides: TGTGCCACCAGTTATCAAGAAGCCGGACAGGGTAGAGAGACCCAGTACTTC.

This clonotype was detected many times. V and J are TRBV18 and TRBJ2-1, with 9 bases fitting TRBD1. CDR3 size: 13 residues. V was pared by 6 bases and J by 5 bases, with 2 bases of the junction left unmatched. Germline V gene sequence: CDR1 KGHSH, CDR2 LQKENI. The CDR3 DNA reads TGTGCCAGCTCTTGGGACAGGGACAATGAGCAGTTCTTC. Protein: CASSWDRDNEQFF.

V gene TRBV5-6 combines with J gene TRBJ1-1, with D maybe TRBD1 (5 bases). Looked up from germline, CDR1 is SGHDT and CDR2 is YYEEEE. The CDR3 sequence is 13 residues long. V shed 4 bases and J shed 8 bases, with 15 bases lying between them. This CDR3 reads CASSHAGSPEAFF. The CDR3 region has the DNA TGTGCCAGCAGCCATGCAGGGTCCCCCGAAGCTTTCTTT.

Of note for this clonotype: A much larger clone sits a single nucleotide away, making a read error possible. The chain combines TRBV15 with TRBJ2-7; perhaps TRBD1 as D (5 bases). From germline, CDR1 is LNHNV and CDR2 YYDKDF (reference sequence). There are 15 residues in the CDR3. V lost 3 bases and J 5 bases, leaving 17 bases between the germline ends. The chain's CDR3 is CATSSGQGGDDEQYF. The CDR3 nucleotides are TGTGCCACCAGCAGTGGTCAGGGTGGTGACGACGAGCAGTACTTC.

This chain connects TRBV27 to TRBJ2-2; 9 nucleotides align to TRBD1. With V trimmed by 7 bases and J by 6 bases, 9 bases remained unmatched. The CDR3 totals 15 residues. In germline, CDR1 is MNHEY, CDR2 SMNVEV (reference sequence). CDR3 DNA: TGTGCCAGCACCCCCGGACAGGGGAGAGCCGGGGAGCTGTTTTTT. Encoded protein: CASTPGQGRAGELFF.

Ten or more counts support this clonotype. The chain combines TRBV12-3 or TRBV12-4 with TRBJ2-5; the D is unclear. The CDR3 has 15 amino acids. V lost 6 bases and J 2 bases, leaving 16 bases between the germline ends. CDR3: CASSAFGVPQETQYF. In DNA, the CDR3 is TGTGCCAGCAGCGCATTTGGGGTCCCACAAGAGACCCAGTACTTC.

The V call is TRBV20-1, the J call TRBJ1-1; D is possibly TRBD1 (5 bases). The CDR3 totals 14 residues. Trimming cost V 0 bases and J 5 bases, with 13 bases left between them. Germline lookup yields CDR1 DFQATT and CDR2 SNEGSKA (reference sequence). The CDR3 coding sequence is TGCAGTGCTAGAGATAGGGGCTTGGGGACTGAAGCTTTCTTT. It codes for CSARDRGLGTEAFF.

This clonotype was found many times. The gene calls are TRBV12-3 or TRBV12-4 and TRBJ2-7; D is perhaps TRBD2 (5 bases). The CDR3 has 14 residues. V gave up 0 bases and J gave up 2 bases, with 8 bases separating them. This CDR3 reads CASSLATGTYEQYF. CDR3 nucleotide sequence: TGTGCCAGCAGTTTAGCAACGGGGACCTACGAGCAGTACTTC.